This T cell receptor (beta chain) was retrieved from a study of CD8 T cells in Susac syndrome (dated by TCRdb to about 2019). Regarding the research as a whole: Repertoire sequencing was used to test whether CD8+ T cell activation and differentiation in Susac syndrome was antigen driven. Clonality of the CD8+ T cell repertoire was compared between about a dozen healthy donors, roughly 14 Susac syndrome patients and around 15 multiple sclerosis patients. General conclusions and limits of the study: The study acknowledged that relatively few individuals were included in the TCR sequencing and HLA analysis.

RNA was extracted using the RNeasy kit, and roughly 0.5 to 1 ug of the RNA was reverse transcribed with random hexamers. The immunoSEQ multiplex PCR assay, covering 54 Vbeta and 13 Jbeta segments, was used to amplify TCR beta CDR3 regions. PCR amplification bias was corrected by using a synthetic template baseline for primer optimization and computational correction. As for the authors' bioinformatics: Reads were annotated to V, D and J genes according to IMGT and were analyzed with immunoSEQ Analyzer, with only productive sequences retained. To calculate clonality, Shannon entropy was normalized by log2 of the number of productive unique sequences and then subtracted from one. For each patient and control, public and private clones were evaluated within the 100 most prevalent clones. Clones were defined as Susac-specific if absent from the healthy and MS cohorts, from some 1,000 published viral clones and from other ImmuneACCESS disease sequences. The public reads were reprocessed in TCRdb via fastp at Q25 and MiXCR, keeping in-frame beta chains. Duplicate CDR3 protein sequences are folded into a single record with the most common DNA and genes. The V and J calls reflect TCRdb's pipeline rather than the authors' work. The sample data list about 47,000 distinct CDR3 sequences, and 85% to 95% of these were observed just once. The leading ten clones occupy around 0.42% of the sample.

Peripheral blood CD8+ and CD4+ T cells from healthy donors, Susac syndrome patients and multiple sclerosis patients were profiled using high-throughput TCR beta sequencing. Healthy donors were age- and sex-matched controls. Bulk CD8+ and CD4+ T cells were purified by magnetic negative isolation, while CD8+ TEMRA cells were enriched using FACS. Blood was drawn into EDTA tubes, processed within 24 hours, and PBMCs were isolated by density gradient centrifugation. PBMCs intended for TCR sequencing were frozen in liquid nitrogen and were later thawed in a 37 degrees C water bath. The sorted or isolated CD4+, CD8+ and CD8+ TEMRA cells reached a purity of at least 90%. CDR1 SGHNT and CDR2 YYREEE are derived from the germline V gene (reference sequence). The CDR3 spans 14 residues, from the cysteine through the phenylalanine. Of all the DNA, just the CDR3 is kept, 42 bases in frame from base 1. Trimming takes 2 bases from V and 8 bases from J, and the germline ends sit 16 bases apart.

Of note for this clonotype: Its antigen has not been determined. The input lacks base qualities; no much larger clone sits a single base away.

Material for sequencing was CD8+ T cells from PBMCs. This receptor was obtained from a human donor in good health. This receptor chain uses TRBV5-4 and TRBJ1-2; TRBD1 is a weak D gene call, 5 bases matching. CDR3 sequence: CASSFSEGAGGYTF. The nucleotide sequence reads TGTGCCAGCAGCTTTTCGGAAGGGGCGGGAGGCTACACCTTC.